These 15 T cell receptor beta chains were sequenced from one sample in a study of blood T cell repertoires in COVID-19. Some clones are missing from TCRdb's copy, which holds only in-frame ones; the method was immunoSEQ multiplex PCR. Found here are under 300,000 clones, 82% of them singletons; the top ten hold roughly 3.3%. The sequencing input was peripheral blood. The receptor set was obtained from a woman aged 18-35 years with acute or convalescent COVID-19.

As for this clone: The identical CDR3 is also encoded by other nucleotide sequences in the sample. This chain joins TRBV5-1 and TRBJ2-3; a weak D match, TRBD1 (6 bases). CDR1 is SGHRS and CDR2 is YFSETQ in the germline V gene. This CDR3 comprises 14 residues. The V end lost 4 bases, the J end lost 1 base, and 10 bases lay between the germline ends. This CDR3 is CASSLRQGTDTQYF. In DNA, the CDR3 is TGCGCCAGCAGCCTCCGACAGGGCACAGATACGCAGTATTTT.

The chain links TRBV15 to TRBJ2-6; 7 nucleotides align to TRBD2. V lost 3 bases, J lost 0 bases, and 14 bases stayed unmatched. The CDR3 is 20 residues long. Germline values: CDR1 LNHNV, CDR2 YYDKDF (reference sequence). CDR3 sequence: CATSSEYRDYVFSGANVLTF. CDR3 DNA: TGTGCCACCAGCAGCGAATACCGGGACTACGTTTTCTCTGGGGCCAACGTCCTGACTTTC.

The rearrangement uses TRBV19 and TRBJ2-1; 7 bases match TRBD1. Germline V gene data show CDR1 as LNHDA and CDR2 as SQIVND (reference sequence). J gave up 5 bases and V 6 bases, and 13 bases lay outside the gene matches. CDR3 size: 16 residues. For the CDR3, the DNA is TGTGCCAGTAGGGGGCAACAGGGGCGCGTTGACAATGAGCAGTTCTTC. Amino acid sequence: CASRGQQGRVDNEQFF.

V usage is TRBV27 and J usage is TRBJ2-5; D unclear. Trimming cost V 0 bases and J 7 bases, with 9 bases left between them. Germline-derived CDR1 and CDR2 are MNHEY and SMNVEV (reference sequence). The CDR3 has 13 residues. CDR3 sequence (DNA): TGTGCCAGCAGTTTATCGATGACGGGGACCCAGTACTTC. It encodes CASSLSMTGTQYF.

The rearrangement uses TRBV6-2 or TRBV6-3 and TRBJ1-3; D uncertain. The CDR3 loop spans 18 amino acids. Germline V gene sequence: CDR1 MNHEY, CDR2 SVGEGT. The germline V and J ends were trimmed by 2 bases and 2 bases, with 19 bases remaining between them. CDR3 sequence reads: CASSYPHSATTAGNTIYF. CDR3 DNA sequence: TGTGCCAGCAGTTACCCTCACTCGGCGACTACGGCTGGAAACACCATATATTTT.

The chain is built from TRBV5-6 and TRBJ2-5; TRBD2 is a possible D gene (6 bases). V lost 1 base and J lost 4, with 8 bases in between. The CDR3 loop spans 13 amino acids. Per germline, CDR1 SGHDT and CDR2 YYEEEE. The CDR3 DNA sequence: TGTGCCAGCAGCTTGTTCGGGGGAGAGACCCAGTACTTC. Amino acid sequence: CASSLFGGETQYF.

The rearrangement joins TRBV7-2 to TRBJ2-7; TRBD2 agrees at 8 bases. Germline loops: CDR1 SGHTA, CDR2 FQGNSA. The CDR3 spans 17 residues. V trimming: 2 bases; J trimming: 5 bases; junction bases outside the gene matches: 14. The CDR3 region is CASSLKWAGGVSHEQYF. The CDR3 coding sequence is TGTGCCAGCAGCTTAAAATGGGCGGGAGGAGTTTCCCACGAGCAGTACTTC.

The V call is TRBV14, the J call TRBJ2-2; no firm D call. The V end lost 0 bases, the J end lost 1 base, and 12 bases lay between the germline ends. CDR1 is SGHDN and CDR2 is FVKESK in the germline V gene. The CDR3 is made up of 17 amino acids. The CDR3 bases are TGTGCCAGCAGCCAAGATACTGTATTCGTGAACACCGGGGAGCTGTTTTTT. Translated, it gives CASSQDTVFVNTGELFF.

The chain joins TRBV14 to TRBJ2-1; 10 bases are a match to TRBD2. The CDR3 covers 15 residues. Germline lookup yields CDR1 SGHDN and CDR2 FVKESK. With 0 bases clipped from V and 7 bases from J, the junction kept 3 bases outside the gene matches. The chain's CDR3 is CASSQESSGSNEQFF. The CDR3 DNA reads TGTGCCAGCAGCCAAGAGTCTAGCGGGAGTAATGAGCAGTTCTTC.

This chain uses TRBV6-1 with TRBJ2-7; a possible D gene is TRBD2 (7 bases). V was shortened by 3 bases and J by 3 bases, with 15 bases between the two germline ends. Germline V CDR1 and CDR2: MNHNS, SASEGT. This CDR3 region has 15 residues. The CDR3 DNA reads as TGTGCCAGCAGTGAGGGGGGGACACAACTCTACGAGCAGTACTTC. It codes for CASSEGGTQLYEQYF.

The genes are TRBV4-3 and TRBJ1-4, with a weak D call TRBD1 (5 bases). There are 16 residues in the CDR3. Germline-derived CDR1 and CDR2 are LGHNA and YSLEER. The V gene lost 0 bases and the J gene lost 6 bases, with 14 bases spanning the gap. The CDR3: CASSQDFRDRDEKLFF. The DNA of the CDR3 is TGCGCCAGCAGCCAAGACTTCAGGGATCGCGATGAAAAACTGTTTTTT.

The genes are TRBV12-5 and TRBJ1-2; no definite D call. Trimming removed 3 bases at V and 6 bases at J, with 11 bases between. The germline V gene encodes CDR1 LGHNT and CDR2 FRNRAP. The CDR3 runs to 13 residues. CDR3 sequence reads: CASGFGLFDGYTF. CDR3 coding DNA: TGTGCTAGTGGTTTCGGACTTTTCGATGGCTACACCTTC.

The DNA of the CDR3 is TGTGCCAGCAGCTTGGTGCAGGGGGTTAGGTATGGCTACACCTTC. Translating it yields CASSLVQGVRYGYTF. The V and J genes are TRBV5-6 and TRBJ1-2; TRBD1 matches at 7 bases. Germline CDR1 reads SGHDT; CDR2 reads YYEEEE. The J segment lost 5 bases and the V segment lost 0 bases, leaving 7 bases of the junction unmatched. The CDR3 is 15 amino acids.

The chain is built from TRBV19 and TRBJ1-5; 8 bases are shared with TRBD1. Germline V gene sequence: CDR1 LNHDA, CDR2 SQIVND (reference sequence). V lost 4 bases to trimming and J lost 7 bases; unmatched junction nucleotides: 12. CDR3 length: 16 residues. The CDR3 spells CASSTPRTGTRQPQHF. The CDR3 DNA reads as TGTGCCAGTAGTACTCCGAGGACAGGGACGCGGCAGCCCCAGCATTTT.

The rearrangement joins TRBV28 to TRBJ1-6, with a possible D match to TRBD1 (5 bases). Deletions cut 5 bases from V and 6 bases from J, with 14 bases between. Germline CDR1 MDHEN, CDR2 SYDVKM. The CDR3 runs to 15 residues. CDR3 residues: CASSQAWQGNSPLHF. The CDR3 DNA reads TGTGCCAGCAGTCAAGCTTGGCAGGGTAATTCACCCCTCCACTTT.